The 30 T cell receptor beta chains below come from one sample, sequenced in a study of blood T cell repertoires in COVID-19. Assay: immunoSEQ multiplex PCR; the TCRdb copy retains only in-frame clones and omits some. The top ten clones hold around 1.3% of a sample with some 200,000 clones, 83% of them seen once. The sample was peripheral blood. The receptors originated from a woman aged 30 to 39 with COVID-19, enrolled during active disease.

This sequence joins TRBV5-1 and TRBJ1-2; 7 nucleotides align to TRBD1. CDR3 size: 16 residues. Germline lookup yields CDR1 SGHRS and CDR2 YFSETQ. V shed 3 bases, J shed 3 bases, and the junction held 11 bases outside the gene matches. DNA of the CDR3: TGCGCCAGCAGCTACCATCGACAGGGAAAGGACTATGGCTACACCTTC. Its protein is CASSYHRQGKDYGYTF.

This clone was recorded once. The chain has TRBV4-3 and TRBJ2-1; unclear D gene. The CDR3 has 14 residues. Trimming cost V 4 bases and J 6 bases, with 13 bases left between them. CDR1 and CDR2 (germline): LGHNA, YSLEER. This chain's CDR3 is CASSLRSGANEQFF. CDR3 DNA: TGCGCCAGCAGCCTCCGATCAGGTGCCAATGAGCAGTTCTTC.

This chain's CDR3 is CASSRKPGLAVPIETTDTQYF. CDR3 DNA: TGTGCCAGCAGCCGGAAACCGGGACTAGCGGTCCCGATCGAAACCACAGATACGCAGTATTTT. The chain employs TRBV3-1 (or the pseudogene TRBV3-2) and TRBJ2-3; 11 nucleotides align to TRBD2. J lost 2 bases, V lost 4 bases, and 20 bases had no gene match. The germline V gene has CDR1 LGHDT and CDR2 YNNKEL (reference sequence). The CDR3 runs 21 residues.

This chain joins TRBV29-1 and TRBJ1-2; D gene unclear. V lost 5 bases to trimming and J lost 13 bases, with 20 bases between them. Germline V gene sequence: CDR1 SQVTM, CDR2 ANQGSEA. CDR3 length: 12 residues. The DNA for the CDR3 is TGCAGCGTTTTATTGTCCAGAGGTGCTTGCACCTTC. Translation gives CSVLLSRGACTF.

CDR3 region: CASSSKPGELFF. The CDR3 nucleotides read TGTGCCAGCAGCTCAAAGCCCGGGGAGCTGTTTTTT. The chain has TRBV5-4 and TRBJ2-2; D gene uncertain. Germline-derived CDR1 and CDR2 are SGHNT and YYREEE (reference sequence). The length of the CDR3 is 12 residues. The ends were cut back, 3 bases at V and 6 bases at J, with 6 bases in the middle.

The chain has TRBV6-4 and TRBJ1-1, with 7 bases aligning to TRBD1. Trimming took 2 bases from V and 3 from J; bases not matched to a gene: 9. The CDR3 is 16 amino acids. CDR1 and CDR2 (germline): MRHNA, SNTAGT. Here the CDR3 reads CASSDVQGKVYTEAFF. In DNA, the CDR3 is TGTGCCAGCAGTGACGTACAGGGGAAGGTTTACACTGAAGCTTTCTTT.

V usage is TRBV3-1 (or the pseudogene TRBV3-2) and J usage is TRBJ2-1; TRBD1 matches 7 bases. Trimming cost V 2 bases and J 5 bases; bases outside gene matches: 6. CDR3 length: 15 residues. Looked up from germline, CDR1 is LGHDT and CDR2 is YNNKEL (reference sequence). This chain's CDR3 is CASSQKGAGNNEQFF. CDR3 DNA sequence: TGTGCCAGCAGCCAAAAGGGGGCAGGGAACAATGAGCAGTTCTTC.

The sample holds one count of this clone. The gene calls are TRBV7-2 and TRBJ1-4; tentatively, D is TRBD1 (6 bases). CDR1 and CDR2 (germline): SGHTA, FQGNSA. This CDR3 is 13 amino acids long. Trimming pared 5 bases from V and 10 bases from J, leaving 14 bases between. CDR3 nucleotide sequence: TGTGCCAGCAGCCTATTACAGGGTGGAAAACTGTTTTTT. It yields the protein CASSLLQGGKLFF.

About this clone itself: At the DNA level, this CDR3 is encoded by other sequences in the same sample as well. The rearrangement uses TRBV9 and TRBJ2-3, with TRBD2 identical over 11 bases. CDR3 length: 15 amino acids. Trimming cost V 3 bases and J 2 bases; bases outside gene matches: 2. Looked up from germline, CDR1 is SGDLS and CDR2 is YYNGEE. The CDR3 spells CASSGSGGDTDTQYF. The CDR3 DNA reads as TGTGCCAGCAGCGGTAGCGGGGGGGACACAGATACGCAGTATTTT. Using reference TRBV9 and TRBJ2-3 for the parts outside the CDR3, the full variable domain is DSGVTQTPKHLITATGQRVTLRCSPRSGDLSVYWYQQSLDQGLQFLIQYYNGEERAKGNILERFSAQQFPDLHSELNLSSLELGDSALYFCASSGSGGDTDTQYFGPGTRLTVL.

The chain employs TRBV5-1 and TRBJ1-1; the D is unclear. CDR1 SGHRS and CDR2 YFSETQ come from the germline V gene. The CDR3 extends over 15 amino acids. The V gene lost 0 bases and the J gene lost 4 bases, with 13 bases spanning the gap. The CDR3 nucleotides are TGCGCCAGCAGCTTGGGTCTGGCCCTTGGCACTGAAGCTTTCTTT. Encoded protein: CASSLGLALGTEAFF.

The chain couples TRBV10-3 to TRBJ1-5; 7 bases line up with TRBD1. The CDR3 has 12 amino acids. V gave up 10 bases and J gave up 4 bases; unmatched junction bases: 4. Germline-derived CDR1 and CDR2 are ENHRY and SYGVKD. The CDR3 loop reads CATAQGNQPQHF. In DNA form, the CDR3 reads TGTGCCACCGCACAGGGGAATCAGCCCCAGCATTTT.

The chain combines TRBV28 with TRBJ2-3, with D possibly being TRBD2 (6 bases). The germline gives CDR1 MDHEN, CDR2 SYDVKM. V gave up 7 bases and J gave up 6 bases, with 17 bases separating them. CDR3 size: 14 residues. CDR3 sequence: CASTWDRGEDTQYF. CDR3 in DNA: TGTGCCAGCACCTGGGACCGCGGGGAGGATACGCAGTATTTT.

The J gene is TRBJ1-2, the V gene TRBV9; D might be TRBD1 (6 bases). V lost 3 bases to trimming and J lost 0 bases, with 9 bases between them. CDR3 length equals 14 residues. The germline gives CDR1 SGDLS, CDR2 YYNGEE. As DNA, the CDR3 is TGTGCCAGCAGCGGTACAGGGCCTAACTATGGCTACACCTTC. This translates into CASSGTGPNYGYTF. Drawing the rest from reference TRBV9 and TRBJ1-2, the complete variable domain is DSGVTQTPKHLITATGQRVTLRCSPRSGDLSVYWYQQSLDQGLQFLIQYYNGEERAKGNILERFSAQQFPDLHSELNLSSLELGDSALYFCASSGTGPNYGYTFGSGTRLTVV.

The chain employs TRBV6-5 and TRBJ2-7; 12 bases line up with TRBD2. J was trimmed by 2 bases and V by 2 bases; bases with no gene match: 4. CDR3 size: 16 residues. Germline CDR1 is MNHEY and CDR2 is SVGAGI. The CDR3 nucleotides read TGTGCCAGCAGTTACCAACTAGCGGGAGGCCCCTACGAGCAGTACTTC. It specifies CASSYQLAGGPYEQYF.

The gene calls are TRBV6-2 or TRBV6-3 and TRBJ2-1, with 9 bases matching TRBD2. The CDR3 has 16 residues. Trimming removed 4 bases from V and 7 bases from J; junction bases left unmatched: 11. In germline, CDR1 is MNHEY, CDR2 SVGEGT. The CDR3 here is CASSSRGGRADNEQFF. The CDR3 DNA reads TGTGCCAGCAGTTCCCGGGGCGGGAGGGCCGATAATGAGCAGTTCTTC.

This chain connects TRBV6-2 or TRBV6-3 to TRBJ2-1; possibly TRBD2 for D (5 bases). This CDR3 is 18 amino acids long. The germline CDR1 and CDR2 sequences are MNHEY and SVGEGT. Trimming stripped 2 bases from V and 3 bases from J, with 20 bases between. Here the CDR3 DNA reads TGTGCCAGCAGTTACCGCGACCCCTTCGCCGGGGACTACAATGAGCAGTTCTTC. This sequence encodes CASSYRDPFAGDYNEQFF.

V is TRBV3-1 (or the pseudogene TRBV3-2) and J is TRBJ1-6; tentative D call: TRBD1 (5 bases). The CDR3 has 16 residues. The germline V gene has CDR1 LGHDT and CDR2 YNNKEL (reference sequence). Trimming took 1 base from V and 4 from J, leaving 11 bases between them. DNA of the CDR3: TGTGCCAGCAGCCAAGTCCCGCGGGGGTATAATTCACCCCTCCACTTT. It yields the protein CASSQVPRGYNSPLHF.

The chain employs TRBV5-1 and TRBJ2-1, with 9 positions matching TRBD1. Germline assignment: CDR1 SGHRS and CDR2 YFSETQ. Unmatched junction bases numbered 6, after V lost 4 bases and J lost 4 bases. This CDR3 is built from 15 residues. CDR3: CASSGGGQGYNEQFF. In nucleotides, the CDR3 is TGCGCCAGCAGCGGCGGGGGACAGGGATACAATGAGCAGTTCTTC.

This rearrangement joins TRBV18 to TRBJ1-5; 10 bases align to TRBD1. The germline V gene has CDR1 KGHSH and CDR2 LQKENI. The ends lost 8 bases at V and 7 bases at J; junction bases unmatched: 5. This CDR3 spans 13 amino acids. The CDR3 DNA is TGTGCCAGCAAGGGACAGGGGATCCAGCCCCAGCATTTT. It specifies CASKGQGIQPQHF.

The rearrangement joins TRBV9 to TRBJ2-7; D unclear. V was clipped by 0 bases and J by 4 bases, with 11 bases between them. CDR3 length equals 14 residues. Per the germline V gene, CDR1 is SGDLS and CDR2 is YYNGEE. CDR3 residues: CASSVGGGIYEQYF. The CDR3 bases are TGTGCCAGCAGCGTAGGCGGTGGAATATACGAGCAGTACTTC.

CDR3 bases: TGTGCCAGCAGTGAAGCTGGGACTAGCGGGAAAAATACGCAGTATTTT. Residues: CASSEAGTSGKNTQYF. The rearrangement uses TRBV2 and TRBJ2-3; 13 bases are shared with TRBD2. The CDR3 runs 16 residues. Trimming at V came to 0 bases and at J to 7 bases, leaving 4 bases not matched to a gene. CDR1 and CDR2 from the germline V gene are SNHLY and FYNNEI.

This clone was seen a handful of times. The chain recombines TRBV9 with TRBJ1-5; TRBD1 might be the D (5 bases). Germline CDR1 reads SGDLS; CDR2 reads YYNGEE. Trimming took 0 bases from V and 6 from J, leaving 7 bases between them. This CDR3 is 13 amino acids long. In DNA form, the CDR3 reads TGTGCCAGCAGCGTAGAGGGGTTTCAGCCCCAGCATTTT. It yields the protein CASSVEGFQPQHF.

This chain's CDR3 is CASSYTGQRSNQPQHF. Written as DNA, the CDR3 is TGTGCCAGCAGTTACACCGGACAGCGTAGCAATCAGCCCCAGCATTTT. V gene TRBV27 combines with J gene TRBJ1-5; maybe TRBD1 (6 bases). V lost 4 bases and J lost 0, with 13 bases in between. Germline loops: CDR1 MNHEY, CDR2 SMNVEV (reference sequence). The CDR3 spans 16 residues.

The chain couples TRBV6-5 to TRBJ2-5; TRBD2 matches 14 bases. Per germline, CDR1 MNHEY and CDR2 SVGAGI. The CDR3 contains 15 residues. V lost 5 bases, J lost 5 bases, and 4 bases stayed unmatched. Here the CDR3 DNA reads TGTGCCAGCAGTCAGACTAGCGGGAGGGCTGAGACCCAGTACTTC. The encoded protein is CASSQTSGRAETQYF.

Only a few counts were recorded for this clone. The chain joins TRBV30 to TRBJ2-1, with 7 bases matching TRBD1. The germline V gene has CDR1 GTSNPN and CDR2 SVGIG (reference sequence). V lost 8 bases and J lost 7; bases outside the gene matches: 11. This CDR3 region has 13 residues. As DNA, the CDR3 is TGTGCCGTTGACCTAAAACAGGGGAATGAGCAGTTCTTC. Its translation: CAVDLKQGNEQFF.

The gene calls are TRBV13 and TRBJ2-1; 12 bases line up with TRBD2. V shed 2 bases, J shed 10 bases, and the junction held 6 bases outside the gene matches. The V gene's germline CDR1 is PRHDT and CDR2 FYEKMQ (reference sequence). This CDR3 contains 15 residues. As DNA, the CDR3 is TGTGCCAGCAGCTTATGGGCCGGGACTAGCGGGGAGCAGTTCTTC. Translating it yields CASSLWAGTSGEQFF.

J is TRBJ1-2 and V is TRBV30; 7 bases line up with TRBD1. Germline-derived CDR1 and CDR2 are GTSNPN and SVGIG (reference sequence). The CDR3 runs 13 residues. The V and J ends lost 0 bases and 7 bases, in that order; junction bases with no gene match: 5. Written as DNA, the CDR3 is TGTGCCTGGAGTGTACGTCAGGGGGTTGGCTACACCTTC. It specifies CAWSVRQGVGYTF. The full variable domain, its missing parts supplied by reference TRBV30 and TRBJ1-2, is SQTIHQWPATLVQPVGSPLSLECTVEGTSNPNLYWYRQAAGRGLQLLFYSVGIGQISSEVPQNLSASRPQDRQFILSSKKLLLSDSGFYLCAWSVRQGVGYTFGSGTRLTVV.

This rearrangement joins TRBV2 to TRBJ2-7, with D possibly TRBD2 on 5 matching bases. This CDR3 has 13 residues. Germline loops: CDR1 SNHLY, CDR2 FYNNEI. The V end was cut by 4 bases, the J end by 7 bases, with 14 bases between. The CDR3 DNA sequence: TGTGCCAGCAGTGTGGTTGGCGGGCGGGAGCAGTACTTC. Protein product: CASSVVGGREQYF.

This sequence joins TRBV5-6 and TRBJ2-1, with 8 positions matching TRBD2. CDR1 is SGHDT and CDR2 is YYEEEE in the germline V gene. This CDR3 contains 18 residues. With V trimmed by 4 bases and J by 2 bases, 14 bases remained unmatched. CDR3 DNA: TGTGCCAGCAGCCCCCCCGGTGCTAGCGGGCATACCTACAATGAGCAGTTCTTC. Protein product: CASSPPGASGHTYNEQFF. Full variable domain (rest looked up from reference TRBV5-6 and TRBJ2-1): DAGVTQSPTHLIKTRGQQVTLRCSPKSGHDTVSWYQQALGQGPQFIFQYYEEEERQRGNFPDRFSGHQFPNYSSELNVNALLLGDSALYLCASSPPGASGHTYNEQFFGPGTRLTVL.

The V call is TRBV27, the J call TRBJ2-4, with 13 bases matching TRBD2. J gave up 7 bases and V 7 bases, and 7 bases lay outside the gene matches. CDR3 length equals 15 residues. Germline assignment: CDR1 MNHEY and CDR2 SMNVEV (reference sequence). Written as DNA, the CDR3 is TGTGCCAGCAAGCCGGGACTAGCGGGAATGAACATTCAGTACTTC. Protein product: CASKPGLAGMNIQYF.